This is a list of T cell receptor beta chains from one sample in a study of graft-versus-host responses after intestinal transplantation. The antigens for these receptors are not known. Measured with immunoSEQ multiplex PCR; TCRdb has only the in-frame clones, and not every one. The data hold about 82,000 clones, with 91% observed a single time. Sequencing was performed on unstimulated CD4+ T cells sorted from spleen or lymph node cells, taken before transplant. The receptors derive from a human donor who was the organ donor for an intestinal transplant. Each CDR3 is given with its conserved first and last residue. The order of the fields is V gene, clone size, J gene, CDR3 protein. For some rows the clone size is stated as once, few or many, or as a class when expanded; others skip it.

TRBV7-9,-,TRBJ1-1,CASSLDGYTEAFF
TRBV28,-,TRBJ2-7,CASSPGTSMVYEQYF
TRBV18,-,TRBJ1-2,CASSLGQQGNYGYTF
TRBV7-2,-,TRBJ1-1,CASSLGQGGIEAFF
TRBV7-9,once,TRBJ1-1,CASSLIGGATLNTEAFF
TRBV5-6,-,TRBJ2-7,CASSFNYEQYF
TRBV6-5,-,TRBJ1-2,CASSPRQAYGYTF
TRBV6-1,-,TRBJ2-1,CASSQTGDHEQFF
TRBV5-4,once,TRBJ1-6,CATGPGLTSPLHF
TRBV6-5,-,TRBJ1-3,CASSYLGHSGNTIYF
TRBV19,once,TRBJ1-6,CASRLNRGSYNSPLHF
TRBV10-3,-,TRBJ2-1,CATRLTGAYNEQFF
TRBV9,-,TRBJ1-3,CASSVGGSPGNTIYF
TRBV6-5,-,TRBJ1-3,CASTPLGQGGNTIYF
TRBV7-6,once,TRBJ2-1,CASSLSGGVGSYNEQFF
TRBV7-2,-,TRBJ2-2,CASSADRGSFTGELFF
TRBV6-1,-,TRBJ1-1,CASSETPGGIRNTEAFF
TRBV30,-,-,CAWRTGTSGAKETQYF
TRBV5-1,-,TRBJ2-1,CASSSLAALYNEQFF
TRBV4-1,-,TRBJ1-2,CASSQRVRGPIAVGYGYTF